One sample yielded the 30 T cell receptor beta chains listed below, sequenced in a study of T cells after yellow fever vaccination. TCRdb redid the calling of the 5' RACE reads with MiXCR, one entry per CDR3 protein. The repertoire has over 110,000 distinct CDR3 sequences, roughly 8% of them found once; the top ten carry roughly 0.73%. The starting material was CD4+ T cells sorted from PBMCs, obtained 5 days after the yellow fever booster vaccination. The receptor source for this set is a young man who received the YFV17D yellow fever vaccine.

This clonotype was seen a handful of times. The chain carries TRBV7-8 and TRBJ2-6, with D perhaps matching TRBD1 or TRBD2 (6 bases each). Germline V gene sequence: CDR1 SGHVS, CDR2 FQNEAQ. The CDR3 totals 18 residues. V shed 8 bases and J shed 4 bases, with 24 bases lying between them. CDR3 sequence (DNA): TGTGCCAGCGTACGAACCCTCGGGGGCCTGGGGGGGGCCAACGTCCTGACTTTC. Protein: CASVRTLGGLGGANVLTF.

This clonotype occurred many times. The V and J genes are TRBV4-2 and TRBJ2-1; unclear D gene. Trimming removed 8 bases at V and 4 bases at J, with 15 bases between. Germline values: CDR1 LGHNA, CDR2 YNFKEQ. This CDR3 region has 14 residues. The CDR3 spells CASASLAEYNEQFF. The CDR3 region has the DNA TGTGCCAGCGCGTCTCTCGCCGAATACAATGAGCAGTTCTTC.

This clonotype was counted between two and nine times. This chain joins TRBV6-1 and TRBJ2-1, with a tentative D call TRBD2 (5 bases). The CDR3 length is 14 residues. V shed 5 bases and J shed 5 bases, with 13 bases lying between them. CDR1 is MNHNS, CDR2 SASEGT, per germline. The CDR3 protein is CASSIRGLNNEQFF. The CDR3 DNA is TGTGCCAGCAGTATAAGAGGACTGAACAATGAGCAGTTCTTC.

In its sample, this clonotype was seen many times. The chain has TRBV24-1 and TRBJ2-1; D call uncertain. This CDR3 is 12 amino acids long. With 0 bases removed from V and 6 bases from J, the gap between germline ends came to 2 bases. The germline V gene encodes CDR1 KGHDR and CDR2 SFDVKD. In nucleotides, the CDR3 is TGTGCCACCAGTGATTTGGTCAATGAGCAGTTCTTC. It yields the protein CATSDLVNEQFF.

This clonotype appeared many times. The gene calls are TRBV29-1 and TRBJ2-5, with TRBD2 identical over 7 bases. Germline lookup yields CDR1 SQVTM and CDR2 ANQGSEA. V was clipped by 4 bases and J by 2 bases; unmatched bases: 1. There are 12 residues in the CDR3. The CDR3 here is CSVAGLQETQYF. The CDR3 DNA is TGCAGCGTTGCGGGACTACAAGAGACCCAGTACTTC. The complete variable domain, with remaining parts taken from reference TRBV29-1 and TRBJ2-5, reads SAVISQKPSRDICQRGTSLTIQCQVDSQVTMMFWYRQQPGQSLTLIATANQGSEATYESGFVIDKFPISRPNLTFSTLTVSNMSPEDSSIYLCSVAGLQETQYFGPGTRLLVL.

This clonotype has at least ten counts. V usage is TRBV7-9 and J usage is TRBJ2-7, with 12 positions matching TRBD2. Trimming removed 1 base from V and 3 bases from J; junction bases left unmatched: 4. The CDR3 runs to 16 residues. In germline, CDR1 is SEHNR, CDR2 FQNEAQ (reference sequence). The CDR3 loop is CASSLGGTSGFYEQYF. The CDR3 coding sequence is TGTGCCAGCAGCTTAGGCGGGACTAGCGGGTTCTACGAGCAGTACTTC.

To note about this clonotype: A read error is possible here, since a much larger clone lies one base away. The rearrangement uses TRBV12-3 or TRBV12-4 and TRBJ2-7; D is possibly TRBD2 (6 bases). V was cut by 3 bases and J by 1 base, with 16 bases left in between. The CDR3 sequence is 16 residues long. CDR3 amino acids: CASSFFTTGTSYEQYF. CDR3 nucleotide sequence: TGTGCCAGCAGTTTTTTTACCACCGGGACTTCCTACGAGCAGTACTTC.

This clonotype was seen many times. The chain couples TRBV20-1 to TRBJ2-7; 11 nucleotides line up with TRBD2. This CDR3 is 14 amino acids long. CDR1 and CDR2 from the germline V gene are DFQATT and SNEGSKA (reference sequence). Trimming cost V 7 bases and J 2 bases; bases outside gene matches: 7. The CDR3 DNA sequence: TGCAGTGTGGAGGGGACTAGCGGTACCTACGAGCAGTACTTC. Protein product: CSVEGTSGTYEQYF.

The chain employs TRBV5-1 and TRBJ2-5; D gene ambiguous. The CDR3 consists of 13 residues. The V and J ends lost 1 base and 5 bases respectively, with 9 bases between them. Germline V lookup: CDR1 SGHRS, CDR2 YFSETQ. The DNA of the CDR3 is TGCGCCAGCAGCTTGCCAGATGGGGAGACCCAGTACTTC. This encodes CASSLPDGETQYF.

The J gene is TRBJ2-7, the V gene TRBV29-1; D gene uncertain. Germline loops: CDR1 SQVTM, CDR2 ANQGSEA. The V gene lost 4 bases and the J gene lost 4 bases, with 17 bases spanning the gap. CDR3 length: 14 residues. CDR3 nucleotides: TGCAGCGTTGTACTACGTGAACGGTATTACGAGCAGTACTTC. It yields the protein CSVVLRERYYEQYF.

In its sample, this clonotype was seen a few times. The rearrangement joins TRBV7-2 to TRBJ2-7; 11 bases agree with TRBD2. The germline gives CDR1 SGHTA, CDR2 FQGNSA. V shed 6 bases, J shed 11 bases, and the junction held 12 bases outside the gene matches. This CDR3 spans 14 amino acids. The CDR3 loop is CASSSGLAAGGEYF. The CDR3, as DNA: TGTGCCAGCAGTTCGGGACTAGCGGCAGGGGGGGAGTACTTC.

This clonotype showed up many times. The chain joins TRBV24-1 to TRBJ2-5; 8 nucleotides line up with TRBD2. Germline V CDR1 and CDR2: KGHDR, SFDVKD. The ends lost 1 base at V and 3 bases at J; junction bases unmatched: 6. The CDR3 is 16 residues long. Written as DNA, the CDR3 is TGTGCCACCAGTGATTTACCGGGACTAGGAGAAGAGACCCAGTACTTC. This sequence encodes CATSDLPGLGEETQYF.

This clonotype was recorded at least ten times. The chain has TRBV12-3 or TRBV12-4 and TRBJ2-1, with 10 bases aligning to TRBD2. This CDR3 has 14 amino acids. The ends lost 6 bases at V and 5 bases at J; junction bases unmatched: 4. CDR3 amino acids: CASRRAGGDNEQFF. CDR3 DNA: TGTGCCAGCAGGCGAGCGGGAGGGGACAATGAGCAGTTCTTC.

This clonotype was detected a few times. The CDR3 DNA follows: TGCAGCGTTGAAGATCCGCGGACAGGGTCTGAAGCTTTCTTT. It encodes CSVEDPRTGSEAFF. The chain employs TRBV29-1 and TRBJ1-1; 8 bases map to TRBD1. This CDR3 is 14 amino acids long. From germline, CDR1 is SQVTM and CDR2 ANQGSEA. J gave up 6 bases and V 0 bases, and 6 bases lay outside the gene matches. Full variable domain (outside the CDR3, taken from reference TRBV29-1 and TRBJ1-1): SAVISQKPSRDICQRGTSLTIQCQVDSQVTMMFWYRQQPGQSLTLIATANQGSEATYESGFVIDKFPISRPNLTFSTLTVSNMSPEDSSIYLCSVEDPRTGSEAFFGQGTRLTVV.

The table lists this clonotype with many counts. V usage is TRBV5-1 and J usage is TRBJ2-1, with D unclear. Germline-derived CDR1 and CDR2 are SGHRS and YFSETQ. V was clipped by 0 bases and J by 3 bases, with 13 bases between them. The CDR3 runs 16 residues. The CDR3 bases are TGCGCCAGCAGCTTGGCCGGAGCGAACGACTACAATGAGCAGTTCTTC. It specifies CASSLAGANDYNEQFF.

This clonotype was found many times. The chain couples TRBV5-1 to TRBJ2-3, with unresolved D. With 4 bases removed from V and 6 bases from J, the gap between germline ends came to 18 bases. The CDR3 consists of 15 residues. Germline V gene sequence: CDR1 SGHRS, CDR2 YFSETQ. The CDR3 is CASSTNYAPSDTQYF. The CDR3 DNA follows: TGCGCCAGCAGCACCAATTACGCCCCTTCCGATACGCAGTATTTT.

In its sample, this clonotype was seen many times. The chain uses TRBV30 and TRBJ2-5; D gene uncertain. The V gene's germline CDR1 is GTSNPN and CDR2 SVGIG (reference sequence). V was shortened by 8 bases and J by 5 bases, with 15 bases between the two germline ends. The CDR3 sequence is 12 residues long. CDR3 in DNA: TGTGCCGGCTCGGAATTGTTTGAGACCCAGTACTTC. Protein product: CAGSELFETQYF. Supplemented by reference TRBV30 and TRBJ2-5, the full variable domain reads SQTIHQWPATLVQPVGSPLSLECTVEGTSNPNLYWYRQAAGRGLQLLFYSVGIGQISSEVPQNLSASRPQDRQFILSSKKLLLSDSGFYLCAGSELFETQYFGPGTRLLVL.

The table lists this clonotype with many counts. The chain employs TRBV5-1 and TRBJ2-2, with a possible D match to TRBD2 (7 bases). Trimming took 4 bases from V and 10 from J, leaving 17 bases between them. The CDR3 is made up of 14 amino acids. Germline V gene lookup returns CDR1 SGHRS and CDR2 YFSETQ. DNA for the CDR3: TGCGCCAGCAGCCCAGGGGACTACCTTGTGGAGCTGTTTTTT. Translation gives CASSPGDYLVELFF.

This clonotype has at least ten counts. The chain combines TRBV5-1 with TRBJ2-1; D gene ambiguous. V lost 0 bases and J 3 bases, leaving 13 bases between the germline ends. There are 16 residues in the CDR3. The germline V gene has CDR1 SGHRS and CDR2 YFSETQ. CDR3 in amino acids: CASSLGVAGDYNEQFF. CDR3 nucleotide sequence: TGCGCCAGCAGCTTGGGAGTGGCAGGAGACTACAATGAGCAGTTCTTC. Full variable domain (rest looked up from reference TRBV5-1 and TRBJ2-1): KAGVTQTPRYLIKTRGQQVTLSCSPISGHRSVSWYQQTPGQGLQFLFEYFSETQRNKGNFPGRFSGRQFSNSRSEMNVSTLELGDSALYLCASSLGVAGDYNEQFFGPGTRLTVL.

This chain uses TRBV20-1 with TRBJ1-5; no firm D call. The germline CDR1 and CDR2 sequences are DFQATT and SNEGSKA (reference sequence). Deletions cut 5 bases from V and 11 bases from J, with 25 bases between. This CDR3 has 15 residues. For the CDR3, the DNA is TGCAGTGCTCCGGGAAGCCCAGCTCTTGGGCAGTCCCAGCATTTT. Translating it yields CSAPGSPALGQSQHF.

This clonotype was detected only a few times. This sequence joins TRBV20-1 and TRBJ2-6, with 8 bases lining up with TRBD1. This CDR3 region has 18 residues. Germline trimming cut 2 bases from V and 3 bases from J; bases unmatched to any gene: 12. Germline V lookup: CDR1 DFQATT, CDR2 SNEGSKA (reference sequence). CDR3 in DNA: TGCAGTGCTAGATCTTCCGGGACAGGCCTTGTTGGGGCCAACGTCCTGACTTTC. This codes for CSARSSGTGLVGANVLTF.

The sample holds many counts of this clonotype. The CDR3, as DNA: TGCAGCGTTGCACCGGGACTTCACACAGATACGCAGTATTTT. This gives the protein CSVAPGLHTDTQYF. The J gene is TRBJ2-3, the V gene TRBV29-1; D possibly corresponds to TRBD2 (6 bases). V was cut by 4 bases and J by 2 bases, with 13 bases left in between. CDR1 and CDR2 (germline): SQVTM, ANQGSEA. This CDR3 has 14 residues.

In this sample, this clonotype turned up many times. The CDR3 protein is CASSLTGRAAADTQYF. In DNA, the CDR3 is TGTGCCAGCAGCTTAACGGGACGCGCGGCGGCAGATACGCAGTATTTT. The rearrangement joins TRBV7-3 to TRBJ2-3; D assignment may be TRBD1 or TRBD2 (5 bases each). The germline gives CDR1 SGHTA, CDR2 FQGTGA. V shed 0 bases and J shed 4 bases, with 14 bases lying between them. The CDR3 length is 16 residues.

Points on this clonotype: A single base separates this from a much larger clone, so it may be a read error. The chain joins TRBV15 to TRBJ2-7; 10 positions match TRBD1. The germline gives CDR1 LNHNV, CDR2 YYDKDF (reference sequence). V shed 7 bases and J 4 bases; nucleotides not matched to a gene: 4. This CDR3 region has 13 residues. The CDR3: CATITGQGYEQYF. The CDR3 DNA is TGTGCCACCATCACGGGACAGGGGTACGAGCAGTACTTC.

This clonotype was counted at least ten times. The chain combines TRBV12-3 or TRBV12-4 with TRBJ2-3; 8 bases agree with TRBD1. The length of the CDR3 is 16 residues. V lost 6 bases, J lost 3 bases, and 11 bases stayed unmatched. The CDR3 DNA reads TGTGCCAGCAGCCGGATCGGGACAGGCGGTACAGATACGCAGTATTTT. This encodes CASSRIGTGGTDTQYF.

This clonotype was seen ten or more times. The chain links TRBV5-1 to TRBJ2-4; 7 bases agree with TRBD1. V gave up 2 bases and J gave up 4 bases; unmatched junction bases: 3. This CDR3 contains 14 residues. The V gene's germline CDR1 is SGHRS and CDR2 YFSETQ. CDR3 sequence reads: CASSLGDSKNIQYF. DNA of the CDR3: TGCGCCAGCAGCTTAGGGGACAGTAAAAACATTCAGTACTTC.

Ten or more counts support this clonotype. The CDR3 reads CASSFLGREVRGYTF. CDR3 sequence (DNA): TGTGCCAGCAGCTTTCTTGGCAGGGAGGTTCGTGGCTACACCTTC. The chain has TRBV5-5 and TRBJ1-2, with D perhaps matching TRBD1 (5 bases). V was trimmed by 2 bases and J by 7 bases, leaving 18 bases between them. This CDR3 has 15 residues. In germline, CDR1 is SGHKS, CDR2 YYEKEE (reference sequence).

Comments on this clonotype: A single base separates this from a much larger clone, so it may be a read error. The chain links TRBV7-6 to TRBJ2-3, with 8 bases matching TRBD1. Per germline, CDR1 SGHVS and CDR2 FNYEAQ. CDR3 size: 14 residues. J was trimmed by 12 bases and V by 1 base; bases with no gene match: 9. In DNA, the CDR3 is TGTGCCAGCAGCTTAGGCCAGGGGGCGGTAGGACAGTATTTT. Its translation is CASSLGQGAVGQYF. The full variable domain, its missing parts supplied by reference TRBV7-6 and TRBJ2-3, is GAGVSQSPRYKVTKRGQDVALRCDPISGHVSLYWYRQALGQGPEFLTYFNYEAQQDKSGLPNDRFSAERPEGSISTLTIQRTEQRDSAMYRCASSLGQGAVGQYFGPGTRLTVL.

This chain links TRBV6-1 with TRBJ2-7, with D perhaps matching TRBD2 (7 bases). Germline assignment: CDR1 MNHNS and CDR2 SASEGT. The CDR3 spans 14 residues. V was pared by 8 bases and J by 2 bases, with 16 bases between. The DNA of the CDR3 is TGTGCCAGCCGGTGGGGGGGGCGAGCCTACGAGCAGTACTTC. It is translated as CASRWGGRAYEQYF.

This clonotype has a count of ten or more. The chain employs TRBV2 and TRBJ2-1; D is unclear. V was cut by 6 bases and J by 4 bases, with 4 bases left in between. This CDR3 has 11 amino acids. CDR1 and CDR2 from the germline V gene are SNHLY and FYNNEI. The CDR3 region has the DNA TGTGCCAGCAGCACATACAATGAGCAGTTCTTC. Translating gives CASSTYNEQFF.